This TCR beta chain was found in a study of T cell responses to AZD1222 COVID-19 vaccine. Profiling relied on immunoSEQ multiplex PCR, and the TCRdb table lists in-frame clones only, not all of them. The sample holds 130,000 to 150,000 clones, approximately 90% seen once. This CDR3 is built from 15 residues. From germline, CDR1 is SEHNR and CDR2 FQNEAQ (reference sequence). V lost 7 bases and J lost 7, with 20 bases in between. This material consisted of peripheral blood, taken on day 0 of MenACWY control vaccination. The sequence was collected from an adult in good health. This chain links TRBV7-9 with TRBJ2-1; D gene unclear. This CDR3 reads CASTHGSTAKNEQFF. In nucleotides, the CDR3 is TGTGCCAGCACCCACGGGTCCACGGCAAAGAATGAGCAGTTCTTC.